The sample holds many counts of the clone carrying this TCR beta chain. Its antigen is currently unknown. This sample is drawn from a study of response to subunit inactivated influenza vaccine. Notes on the study in general: Few new T cells, the authors suggested, are recruited by each seasonal influenza vaccination.

TCRdb redid the calling of the RT-PCR reads with MiXCR, one entry per CDR3 protein. The data contain roughly 790,000 distinct CDR3 sequences, less than 25% of them seen just once; the ten biggest clones take up roughly 10%. The germline V and J ends were trimmed by 4 bases and 3 bases, with 14 bases remaining between them. The CDR3 is 14 residues long. The V gene's germline CDR1 is SGHRS and CDR2 YFSETQ. The V call is TRBV5-1, the J call TRBJ2-7; tentatively, D is TRBD2 (6 bases). Sequencing was performed on PBMCs from blood, taken roughly 5 days after vaccination. The origin of this receptor is a man aged 45 to 65 who received an inactivated influenza vaccine. This CDR3 is CASSLAGGIYEQYF. The CDR3 DNA follows: TGCGCCAGCAGCCTGGCCGGAGGGATCTACGAGCAGTACTTC.